This passage covers 32 T cell receptor beta chains from one sample sequenced in a study of shared clonotypes between healthy human individuals. Some clones are missing from TCRdb's copy, which holds only in-frame ones; the method was immunoSEQ multiplex PCR. Of 2,500,000 or so clones listed, roughly 93% are singletons. Input material: naive CD4+ T cells from PBMCs. Sample subset: CD45RA+ positively selected. These receptor sequences come from a man in his late teens or twenties in good health. Some clones in this sample may be carry-over from other donors' samples.

The chain employs TRBV29-1 and TRBJ2-7; perhaps TRBD2 as D (6 bases). The ends were cut back, 2 bases at V and 5 bases at J, with 19 bases in the middle. Germline assignment: CDR1 SQVTM and CDR2 ANQGSEA. This CDR3 region has 15 residues. The DNA for the CDR3 is TGCAGCGTTGAAAGGTTCTGGGGGGATGTCCACGAGCAGTACTTC. It translates to CSVERFWGDVHEQYF.

J is TRBJ2-7 and V is TRBV2; 9 nucleotides agree with TRBD1. This CDR3 is 16 amino acids long. Trimming took 6 bases from V and 5 from J; bases not matched to a gene: 14. Germline CDR1 SNHLY, CDR2 FYNNEI. The CDR3 DNA reads as TGTGCCAGCAGCGGACCACAGGGGGCTCTTCTAAACGAGCAGTACTTC. Its translation is CASSGPQGALLNEQYF.

This chain joins TRBV11-2 and TRBJ1-2; D is possibly TRBD1 (6 bases). CDR1 is SGHAT, CDR2 FQNNGV, per germline. The CDR3 runs 18 residues. V was pared by 4 bases and J by 1 base, with 22 bases between. CDR3 coding DNA: TGTGCCAGCAGCTCCTCACCACGGGGGCGCAGGCTTAACTATGGCTACACCTTC. Protein sequence: CASSSSPRGRRLNYGYTF.

The chain combines TRBV7-9 with TRBJ2-7; D is possibly TRBD2 (5 bases). The germline gives CDR1 SEHNR, CDR2 FQNEAQ (reference sequence). The CDR3 covers 14 residues. V was pared by 4 bases and J by 3 bases, with 13 bases between. The CDR3: CASSSPGNYYEQYF. The CDR3 DNA reads as TGTGCCAGCAGCTCGCCGGGAAACTACTACGAGCAGTACTTC.

V usage is TRBV6-5 and J usage is TRBJ2-1, with 7 bases fitting TRBD1. V trimming: 2 bases; J trimming: 2 bases; junction bases outside the gene matches: 3. The CDR3 loop spans 15 amino acids. From germline, CDR1 is MNHEY and CDR2 SVGAGI. For the CDR3, the DNA is TGTGCCAGCAGTTACGAGACAGGGCCCTACAATGAGCAGTTCTTC. It translates to CASSYETGPYNEQFF.

The chain is built from TRBV28 and TRBJ2-1, with 14 bases lining up with TRBD2. Germline-derived CDR1 and CDR2 are MDHEN and SYDVKM. This CDR3 contains 16 residues. The ends lost 5 bases at V and 6 bases at J; junction bases unmatched: 6. In nucleotides, the CDR3 is TGTGCCAGCAGTACCGCAGGACTAGCGGGAGGCAATGAGCAGTTCTTC. Translating gives CASSTAGLAGGNEQFF.

This chain uses TRBV5-1 with TRBJ2-7, with a weak D call TRBD1 (6 bases). The CDR3 spans 15 residues. Germline lookup yields CDR1 SGHRS and CDR2 YFSETQ. V was shortened by 0 bases and J by 7 bases, with 17 bases between the two germline ends. As DNA, the CDR3 is TGCGCCAGCAGCTTGGGACAGGTGGGGAAAGGGGAGCAGTACTTC. This translates into CASSLGQVGKGEQYF.

The CDR3 DNA follows: TGTGCCAGCAGACCCAGACAGGGTGGGGAGACCCAGTACTTC. Amino acids: CASRPRQGGETQYF. The rearrangement joins TRBV2 to TRBJ2-5; 7 bases are shared with TRBD1. Trimming at V came to 6 bases and at J to 5 bases, leaving 9 bases not matched to a gene. The CDR3 is made up of 14 amino acids. Germline V gene lookup returns CDR1 SNHLY and CDR2 FYNNEI.

In the case of this clone: This specimen includes other DNA sequences encoding the same CDR3. The V call is TRBV6-5, the J call TRBJ2-7; D is undetermined. Deletions cut 6 bases from V and 1 base from J, with 10 bases between. Per germline, CDR1 MNHEY and CDR2 SVGAGI. The CDR3 covers 13 residues. The CDR3 is CASRRGASYEQYF. The CDR3 DNA follows: TGTGCCAGCAGGCGTGGAGCTTCCTACGAGCAGTACTTC.

The chain links TRBV7-3 to TRBJ1-4; possibly TRBD1 for D (6 bases). The CDR3 covers 14 residues. Germline V gene data show CDR1 as SGHTA and CDR2 as FQGTGA. V was shortened by 3 bases and J by 8 bases, with 13 bases between the two germline ends. The CDR3: CASSLNARGEKLFF. In DNA, the CDR3 is TGTGCCAGCAGCTTGAACGCTAGGGGGGAAAAACTGTTTTTT. Supplemented by reference TRBV7-3 and TRBJ1-4, the full variable domain reads GAGVSQTPSNKVTEKGKYVELRCDPISGHTALYWYRQSLGQGPEFLIYFQGTGAADDSGLPNDRFFAVRPEGSVSTLKIQRTERGDSAVYLCASSLNARGEKLFFGSGTQLSVL.

V and J are TRBV6-5 and TRBJ2-3, with a possible D match to TRBD2 (5 bases). The V end lost 6 bases, the J end lost 2 bases, and 9 bases lay between the germline ends. In germline, CDR1 is MNHEY, CDR2 SVGAGI. The CDR3 covers 13 residues. For the CDR3, the DNA is TGTGCCAGCAGCCAGCGGTACACAGATACGCAGTATTTT. Translation gives CASSQRYTDTQYF.

This chain uses TRBV5-1 with TRBJ2-5; 7 bases are shared with TRBD1. The CDR3 is made up of 14 amino acids. V was pared by 4 bases and J by 4 bases, with 7 bases of the junction left unmatched. The germline V gene encodes CDR1 SGHRS and CDR2 YFSETQ. The CDR3 protein is CASSPSTGIETQYF. The CDR3 DNA reads TGCGCCAGCAGCCCCTCGACAGGGATAGAGACCCAGTACTTC.

The V and J genes are TRBV5-1 and TRBJ1-1; D is ambiguous. CDR1 SGHRS and CDR2 YFSETQ come from the germline V gene. Deletions cut 2 bases from V and 4 bases from J, with 12 bases between. The CDR3 contains 14 residues. This CDR3 is CASSFFGVSTEAFF. The CDR3 DNA sequence: TGCGCCAGCAGCTTTTTCGGGGTTTCCACTGAAGCTTTCTTT.

The rearrangement links TRBV30 to TRBJ2-1; 8 nucleotides line up with TRBD2. V was clipped by 2 bases and J by 6 bases; unmatched bases: 9. The CDR3 length is 15 residues. CDR1 GTSNPN and CDR2 SVGIG come from the germline V gene (reference sequence). Here the CDR3 reads CAWSPPGLGSNEQFF. The DNA for the CDR3 is TGTGCCTGGAGTCCCCCGGGACTAGGAAGCAATGAGCAGTTCTTC.

The sample holds one count of this clone. The chain joins TRBV7-3 to TRBJ2-3; the D is unclear. V lost 2 bases to trimming and J lost 4 bases, with 10 bases between them. The CDR3 totals 14 residues. Germline CDR1 SGHTA, CDR2 FQGTGA. CDR3 DNA: TGTGCCAGCAGCTTATCGCTGGGTTCAGATACGCAGTATTTT. It specifies CASSLSLGSDTQYF.

V usage is TRBV5-5 and J usage is TRBJ1-3; 9 nucleotides line up with TRBD1. The CDR3 sequence is 15 residues long. The ends lost 0 bases at V and 4 bases at J; junction bases unmatched: 2. CDR1 SGHKS and CDR2 YYEKEE come from the germline V gene (reference sequence). The CDR3: CASSLDRGQGNTIYF. The CDR3 region has the DNA TGTGCCAGCAGCTTGGACAGGGGGCAGGGAAACACCATATATTTT.

V usage is TRBV29-1 and J usage is TRBJ1-4, with D uncertain. Germline CDR1 reads SQVTM; CDR2 reads ANQGSEA. V was pared by 6 bases and J by 8 bases, with 7 bases between. The CDR3 covers 10 residues. In DNA form, the CDR3 reads TGCAGCGTCTTGGGGGAAAAACTGTTTTTT. Its protein product is CSVLGEKLFF.

This chain joins TRBV29-1 and TRBJ2-5; tentative D call: TRBD1 (6 bases). Trimming took 1 base from V and 1 from J, leaving 7 bases between them. CDR3 length: 13 amino acids. The V gene's germline CDR1 is SQVTM and CDR2 ANQGSEA. The CDR3 loop reads CSVEGTVQETQYF. Here the CDR3 DNA reads TGCAGCGTTGAAGGGACAGTCCAAGAGACCCAGTACTTC.

The DNA for the CDR3 is TGTGCCAGCTCACCAATGGTACAGGCAACTAATGAAAAACTGTTTTTT. It encodes CASSPMVQATNEKLFF. The J gene is TRBJ1-4, the V gene TRBV18, with D possibly matching TRBD1 (5 bases). The germline V gene has CDR1 KGHSH and CDR2 LQKENI. This CDR3 has 16 amino acids. V was trimmed by 2 bases and J by 0 bases, leaving 10 bases between them.

The chain couples TRBV5-1 to TRBJ1-3; D is unclear. This CDR3 contains 15 residues. Trimming left V 4 bases short and J 2 bases short, with 13 bases between. From germline, CDR1 is SGHRS and CDR2 YFSETQ. In nucleotides, the CDR3 is TGCGCCAGCAGCAGGACCGCAGAAGCTGGAAACACCATATATTTT. This sequence encodes CASSRTAEAGNTIYF.

Worth noting for this clone: The sample contains more than one DNA sequence encoding this CDR3. The J gene is TRBJ2-2, the V gene TRBV28; 11 nucleotides match TRBD2. The CDR3 runs 17 residues. The V gene's germline CDR1 is MDHEN and CDR2 SYDVKM. V shed 4 bases, J shed 2 bases, and the junction held 6 bases outside the gene matches. The CDR3: CASSSPGLAANTGELFF. CDR3 in DNA: TGTGCCAGCAGTTCCCCGGGACTAGCGGCTAACACCGGGGAGCTGTTTTTT.

This rearrangement joins TRBV18 to TRBJ1-1; D remains ambiguous. The CDR3 runs to 15 residues. The V gene lost 2 bases and the J gene lost 1 base, with 11 bases spanning the gap. Looked up from germline, CDR1 is KGHSH and CDR2 is LQKENI. CDR3 residues: CASSPIVQGNTEAFF. Here the CDR3 DNA reads TGTGCCAGCTCACCAATCGTCCAAGGGAACACTGAAGCTTTCTTT.

Worth noting for this clone: The identical CDR3 is also encoded by other nucleotide sequences in the sample. The chain joins TRBV28 to TRBJ1-5; D uncertain. CDR1 MDHEN and CDR2 SYDVKM come from the germline V gene. Trimming removed 4 bases from V and 7 bases from J, with 8 bases in between. The CDR3 is 12 amino acids. Here the CDR3 reads CASSWGGQPQHF. As DNA, the CDR3 is TGTGCCAGCAGTTGGGGTGGGCAGCCCCAGCATTTT. Drawing the rest from reference TRBV28 and TRBJ1-5, the complete variable domain is DVKVTQSSRYLVKRTGEKVFLECVQDMDHENMFWYRQDPGLGLRLIYFSYDVKMKEKGDIPEGYSVSREKKERFSLILESASTNQTSMYLCASSWGGQPQHFGDGTRLSIL.

Regarding this clone: This specimen includes other DNA sequences encoding the same CDR3. The chain joins TRBV28 to TRBJ1-1; D is undetermined. Trimming took off 7 bases at V and 1 base at J, with 7 bases between the two ends. The CDR3 loop spans 12 amino acids. Germline values: CDR1 MDHEN, CDR2 SYDVKM. The CDR3 nucleotides are TGTGCCAGCACCTGGGGGAACACTGAAGCTTTCTTT. Translating gives CASTWGNTEAFF.

V usage is TRBV27 and J usage is TRBJ2-5, with D unresolved. The CDR3 covers 14 residues. V was pared by 6 bases and J by 4 bases, with 15 bases between. Germline CDR1 and CDR2: MNHEY and SMNVEV (reference sequence). The CDR3: CASSPPRSVETQYF. In DNA, the CDR3 is TGTGCCAGCAGCCCCCCGAGGAGCGTAGAGACCCAGTACTTC.

V is TRBV4-3 and J is TRBJ1-4; possible D gene TRBD1, 6 bases. The germline V and J ends were trimmed by 0 bases and 11 bases, with 16 bases remaining between them. The CDR3 is 15 amino acids. Germline V CDR1 and CDR2: LGHNA, YSLEER. The DNA for the CDR3 is TGCGCCAGCAGCCAAGATATGTTGGGGGGCAAGAAACTGTTTTTT. This codes for CASSQDMLGGKKLFF.

This chain joins TRBV9 and TRBJ1-2; a possible D gene is TRBD1 (6 bases). This CDR3 has 13 amino acids. Trimming took 4 bases from V and 3 from J, leaving 10 bases between them. Per germline, CDR1 SGDLS and CDR2 YYNGEE. DNA of the CDR3: TGTGCCAGCAGCCCACGGACAGACTATGGCTACACCTTC. It specifies CASSPRTDYGYTF.

The chain's CDR3 is CASSSPVGGKTEAFF. DNA of the CDR3: TGTGCCAGCAGCTCCCCGGTGGGGGGAAAGACTGAAGCTTTCTTT. The rearrangement links TRBV6-6 to TRBJ1-1, with D tentatively TRBD1 (5 bases). The CDR3 covers 15 residues. Germline CDR1 MNHNY, CDR2 SVGAGI (reference sequence). The V gene lost 6 bases and the J gene lost 5 bases, with 19 bases spanning the gap.

This sequence joins TRBV2 and TRBJ1-2; tentatively, D is TRBD1 (6 bases). The CDR3 covers 14 residues. V was cut by 9 bases and J by 8 bases, with 22 bases left in between. Per germline, CDR1 SNHLY and CDR2 FYNNEI. The CDR3 region is CASSTDRTLGGYTF. The CDR3 nucleotides read TGTGCCAGTAGCACCGACAGGACCCTAGGAGGCTACACCTTC.

The chain is built from TRBV7-8 and TRBJ2-2; 10 bases fit TRBD2. Germline V gene lookup returns CDR1 SGHVS and CDR2 FQNEAQ. V trimming: 5 bases; J trimming: 4 bases; junction bases outside the gene matches: 7. The CDR3 covers 16 residues. As DNA, the CDR3 is TGTGCCAGCAGCCACCGGACTAGCGGAAGCACCGGGGAGCTGTTTTTT. It translates to CASSHRTSGSTGELFF.

The chain uses TRBV28 and TRBJ1-2, with 9 bases matching TRBD1. The CDR3 loop spans 13 amino acids. The ends lost 6 bases at V and 6 bases at J; junction bases unmatched: 5. Germline assignment: CDR1 MDHEN and CDR2 SYDVKM. In DNA, the CDR3 is TGTGCCAGCAGGCTGGACAGGGGACATGGCTACACCTTC. Encoded protein: CASRLDRGHGYTF.

This clone was seen only once. The chain employs TRBV11-3 and TRBJ2-3, with 8 positions matching TRBD1. V dropped 4 bases and J dropped 0; count of bases not matched to a gene: 6. The CDR3 spans 16 residues. CDR1 is SGHNT, CDR2 YENEEA, per germline. The CDR3 DNA follows: TGTGCCAGCAGCTCCGGACAGGGCGGGAGCACAGATACGCAGTATTTT. Its translation is CASSSGQGGSTDTQYF. The whole variable domain, filled in from reference TRBV11-3 and TRBJ2-3, reads EAGVVQSPRYKIIEKKQPVAFWCNPISGHNTLYWYLQNLGQGPELLIRYENEEAVDDSQLPKDRFSAERLKGVDSTLKIQPAELGDSAVYLCASSSGQGGSTDTQYFGPGTRLTVL.